The following is a T cell receptor beta chain sequence with its context. This sample is drawn from a study of T cell clones after liver transplantation. Turning to the study itself: Blood was drawn pre-transplant, before withdrawal, and after full or failed withdrawal.

Produced via immunoSEQ multiplex PCR; TCRdb's table is partial and in-frame only. The repertoire consists of around 97,000 clones, with roughly four fifths occurring once and the leading ten covering roughly 2.8%. Trimming took 6 bases from V and 8 from J, leaving 10 bases between them. The CDR3 totals 12 residues. Germline CDR1 reads MNHEY; CDR2 reads SVGAGI. The TCR comes from a human patient who received a liver transplant. Some T cells may arise from the graft donor. The chain has TRBV6-5 and TRBJ1-4; D remains ambiguous. Sample: CD4+ T cells from blood, taken around 44 months after liver transplant. The CDR3 DNA reads TGTGCCAGCAGGGCAGGTGAAGAAAAACTGTTTTTT. It codes for CASRAGEEKLFF.